This TCR beta chain was sequenced in a study of shared clonotypes between healthy human individuals. Across the whole study: Every donor yielded three CD4 naive, three CD4 memory, two CD8 naive and one CD8 memory plate. Study results and caveats: Generally, naive subsets came out with larger estimated richness than memory subsets.

Assay used: immunoSEQ multiplex PCR; TCRdb lists only in-frame clones, some missing. This sample has hundreds of thousands of clones; approximately 95% occur once, and the top ten carry roughly 0.06%. Germline lookup yields CDR1 SGDLS and CDR2 YYNGEE. Trimming removed 0 bases from V and 7 bases from J, with 10 bases in between. The CDR3 length is 13 residues. As to this clone: Its target is not known.

The sample taken for sequencing was naive CD4+ T cells sorted from blood. Subset defined: CD45RA+ positively selected. The rearrangement joins TRBV9 to TRBJ1-2; D unclear. The TCR sequence derives from a woman aged 25 to 39 in good health. CDR3 amino acids: CASSVGGALGYTF. CDR3 nucleotides: TGTGCCAGCAGCGTAGGGGGAGCCCTTGGCTACACCTTC.